Given below is one T cell receptor (beta chain) in context. The antigen remains undetermined. Trimming at V came to 10 bases and at J to 6 bases, leaving 9 bases not matched to a gene. The CDR3 has 13 residues. CDR1 is SNHLY, CDR2 FYNNEI, per germline. This entry belongs to a study of OX40 agonist ivuxolimab in advanced cancers. Whole-study context: Of the participants, 40% to 50% had some prior anti-PD-1, anti-PD-L1 or anti-CTLA-4 therapy, which was allowed. Study conclusions and caveats: Partial responders receiving 0.1-3.0 mg/kg showed among the lowest clonal expansion. There was clonal expansion of CD4+ and CD8+ blood T cells by week 6 at 0.1 to 3.0 mg/kg.

Clones were sequenced by immunoSEQ multiplex PCR, and TCRdb holds only the in-frame ones, with some missing. The sample includes about 90,000 clones, approximately 90% of them seen just once. The sequencing here drew on CD4+ or CD8+ T cells sorted from blood, taken in a trial of the OX40 agonist ivuxolimab. The sequence came from an adult with an advanced solid tumor such as melanoma, head and neck, liver or kidney cancer. The rearrangement links TRBV2 to TRBJ2-1; 7 nucleotides line up with TRBD1. The CDR3 is CATSRGQSNEQFF. The CDR3 DNA follows: TGTGCCACATCAAGGGGACAGTCCAATGAGCAGTTCTTC.